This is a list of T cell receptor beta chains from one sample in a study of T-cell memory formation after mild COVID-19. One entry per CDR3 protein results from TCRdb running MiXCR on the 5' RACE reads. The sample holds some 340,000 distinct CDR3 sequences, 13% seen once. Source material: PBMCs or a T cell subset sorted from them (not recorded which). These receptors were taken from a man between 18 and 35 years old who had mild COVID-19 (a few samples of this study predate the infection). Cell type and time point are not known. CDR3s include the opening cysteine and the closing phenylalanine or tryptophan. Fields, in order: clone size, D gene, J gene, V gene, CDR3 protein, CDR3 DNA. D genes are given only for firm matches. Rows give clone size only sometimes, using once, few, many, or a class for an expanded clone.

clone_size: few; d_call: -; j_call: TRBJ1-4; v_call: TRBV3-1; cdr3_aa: CASSFRLGEKLFF; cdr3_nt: TGTGCCAGCAGTTTCCGGTTGGGTGAAAAACTGTTTTTT
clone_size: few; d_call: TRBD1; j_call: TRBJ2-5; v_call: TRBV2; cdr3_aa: CATDETGGLGETQYF; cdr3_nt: TGTGCCACCGACGAGACAGGGGGCTTGGGAGAGACCCAGTACTTC
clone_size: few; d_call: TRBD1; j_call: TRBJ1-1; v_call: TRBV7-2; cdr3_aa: CASSSRTGAEAFF; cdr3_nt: TGTGCCAGCAGCTCCCGGACAGGGGCTGAAGCTTTCTTT
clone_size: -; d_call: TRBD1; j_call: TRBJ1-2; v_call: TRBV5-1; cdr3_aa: CASSWDSLANYGYTF; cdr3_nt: TGCGCCAGCAGCTGGGACAGTTTAGCTAACTATGGCTACACCTTC
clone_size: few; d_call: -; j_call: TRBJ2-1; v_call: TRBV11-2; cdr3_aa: CASSFGRGKNEQFF; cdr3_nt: TGTGCCAGCAGCTTTGGGCGGGGTAAGAATGAGCAGTTCTTC
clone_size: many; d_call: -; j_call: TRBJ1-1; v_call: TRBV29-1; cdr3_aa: CSVVPGAGSAEAFF; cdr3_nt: TGCAGCGTTGTACCAGGGGCGGGCAGCGCTGAAGCTTTCTTT
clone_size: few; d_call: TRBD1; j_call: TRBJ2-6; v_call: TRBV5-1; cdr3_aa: CASSEKDRGLRANVLTF; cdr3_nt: TGCGCCAGCAGCGAGAAGGACAGGGGGTTAAGGGCCAACGTCCTGACTTTC
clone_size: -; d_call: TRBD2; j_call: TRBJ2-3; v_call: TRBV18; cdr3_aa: CASSPLSGGRDTDTQYF; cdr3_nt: TGTGCCAGCTCACCTCTCAGCGGGGGAAGAGACACAGATACGCAGTATTTT
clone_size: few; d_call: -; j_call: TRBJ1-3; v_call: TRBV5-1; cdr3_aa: CASSSTQSGNTIYF; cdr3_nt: TGCGCCAGCAGCTCAACCCAATCTGGAAACACCATATATTTT
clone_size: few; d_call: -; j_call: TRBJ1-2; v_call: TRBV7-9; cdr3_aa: CASSPETAYYGYTF; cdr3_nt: TGTGCCAGCAGCCCCGAGACAGCTTACTATGGCTACACCTTC
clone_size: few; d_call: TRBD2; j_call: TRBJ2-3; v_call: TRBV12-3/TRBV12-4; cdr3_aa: CASHSIRGLAGGRHGQYF; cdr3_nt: TGTGCCAGCCACTCCATCCGGGGACTAGCGGGGGGCAGGCACGGGCAGTATTTT
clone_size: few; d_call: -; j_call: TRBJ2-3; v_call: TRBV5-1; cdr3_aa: CASSLVPAPSTDTQYF; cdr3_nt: TGCGCCAGCAGCTTGGTGCCAGCTCCTAGCACAGATACGCAGTATTTT
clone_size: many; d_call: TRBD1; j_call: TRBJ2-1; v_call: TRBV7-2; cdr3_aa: CASSSLGQGSSYNEQFF; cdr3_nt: TGTGCCAGCAGCTCCCTGGGACAGGGGAGCTCCTACAATGAGCAGTTCTTC
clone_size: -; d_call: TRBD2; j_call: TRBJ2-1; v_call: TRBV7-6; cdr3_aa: CASSLPSGGALDEQFF; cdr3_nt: TGTGCCAGCAGTTTACCTAGCGGGGGGGCCTTGGATGAGCAGTTCTTC
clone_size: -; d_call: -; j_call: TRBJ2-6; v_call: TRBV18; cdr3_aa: CASSPPVGGGGLGANVLTF; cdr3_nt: TGTGCCAGCTCACCACCTGTTGGTGGGGGGGGGCTTGGGGCCAACGTCCTGACTTTC
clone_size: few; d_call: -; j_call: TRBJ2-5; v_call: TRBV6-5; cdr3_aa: CASSASDGQETQYF; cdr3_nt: TGTGCCAGCAGTGCTTCGGACGGACAAGAGACCCAGTACTTC
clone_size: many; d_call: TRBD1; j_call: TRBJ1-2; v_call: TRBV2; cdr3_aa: CASSTPGTGINYGYTF; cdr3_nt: TGTGCCAGCAGTACACCCGGGACAGGGATTAACTATGGCTACACCTTC
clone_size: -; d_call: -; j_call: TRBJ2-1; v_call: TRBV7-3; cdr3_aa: CASSWGSTGYGNNEQFF; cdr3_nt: TGTGCCAGCAGCTGGGGGTCCACAGGGTATGGAAACAATGAGCAGTTCTTC
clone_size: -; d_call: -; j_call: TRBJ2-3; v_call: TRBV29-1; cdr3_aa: CSVELRTSTDTQYF; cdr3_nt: TGCAGCGTTGAATTAAGAACTAGCACAGATACGCAGTATTTT
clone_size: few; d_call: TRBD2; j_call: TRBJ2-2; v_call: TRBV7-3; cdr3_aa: CASSLLSTSGNTGELFF; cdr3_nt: TGTGCCAGCAGCTTACTTTCGACTAGCGGGAACACCGGGGAGCTGTTTTTT
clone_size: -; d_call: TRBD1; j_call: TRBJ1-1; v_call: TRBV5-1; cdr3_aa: CASSGTGAYTEAFF; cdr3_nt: TGCGCCAGCAGCGGGACAGGGGCCTACACTGAAGCTTTCTTT
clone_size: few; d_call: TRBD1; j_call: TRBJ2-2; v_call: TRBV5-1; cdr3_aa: CASGWTGGNPGELFF; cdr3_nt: TGCGCCAGCGGATGGACAGGGGGGAACCCCGGGGAGCTGTTTTTT
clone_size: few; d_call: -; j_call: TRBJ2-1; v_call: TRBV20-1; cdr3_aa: CSASRRFLYNEQFF; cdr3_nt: TGCAGTGCTAGCCGGAGGTTCCTATACAATGAGCAGTTCTTC
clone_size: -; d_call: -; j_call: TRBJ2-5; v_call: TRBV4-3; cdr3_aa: CASSQDQRETQYF; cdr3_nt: TGCGCCAGCAGCCAAGATCAAAGAGAGACCCAGTACTTC
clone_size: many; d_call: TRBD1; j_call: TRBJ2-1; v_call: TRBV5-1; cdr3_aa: CASTRQGDEDEQFF; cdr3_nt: TGCGCCAGTACCCGACAGGGGGATGAGGATGAGCAGTTCTTC
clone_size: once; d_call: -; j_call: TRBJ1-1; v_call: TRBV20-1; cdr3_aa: CSARAEAFF; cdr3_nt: TGCAGTGCTCGGGCTGAAGCTTTCTTT